One T cell receptor (beta chain) is described in this entry. Its antigen is as yet unknown. These data belong to a study of cytomegalovirus exposure and HLA in healthy donors. Study-level findings and limits: The authors assumed roughly uniform sequencing depth across donors for presence/absence analyses. With later analysis, a missense DCLRE1C variant became linked to TCR beta V- and J-gene trimming. Clonal expansion was found to be greater in HLA-associated TCR beta chains than in equally common others in a later analysis. In an earlier analysis, in about 530 donors, most V segments appeared productive either ~87% or ~30% of the time.

PCR employed 60 Vbeta and 13 Jbeta primers. TCRdb's copy holds only in-frame clones and misses some; the assay was immunoSEQ multiplex PCR. The sample holds 150,000 to 200,000 clones; 79% are singletons and the top ten take approximately 0.7%. J lost 5 bases, V lost 4 bases, and 3 bases had no gene match. There are 15 residues in the CDR3. Germline CDR1 LNHDA, CDR2 SQIVND (reference sequence). The sequence was collected from a woman between 40 and 55 years old in good health and CMV-seronegative. The specimen was PBMCs. The chain employs TRBV19 and TRBJ1-5; TRBD1 agrees at 12 bases. Written as DNA, the CDR3 is TGTGCCAGTAGTAAGGGACAGGGGGCATATCAGCCCCAGCATTTT. This gives the protein CASSKGQGAYQPQHF.